This T cell receptor (beta chain) came from a study of cytomegalovirus exposure and HLA in healthy donors. Points from the study as a whole: Rarity marked most TCR sequences, yet some public TCRs occurred in many donors. In a later analysis, most CMV-associated TCR beta chains appeared HLA-restricted.

The PCR contained 60 Vbeta and 13 Jbeta primers. The table came from immunoSEQ multiplex PCR; TCRdb's copy has only in-frame clones and leaves some out. The table records hundreds of thousands of clones, 70% to 80% of them present only once. Turning to this clone: Antigen: not known.

Germline loops: CDR1 MGHRA, CDR2 YSYEKL. This CDR3 contains 16 residues. Sequences were obtained from PBMCs. The sequence came from a girl aged 2 to 9 in good health and CMV-seronegative. The V gene is TRBV4-1, the J gene TRBJ2-5; TRBD2 matches 8 bases. The DNA end is more similar to TRBJ2-7, so the J call may be wrong. CDR3 in amino acids: CASSQVTSGPFYEQYF. The CDR3 DNA reads TGCGCCAGCAGCCAAGTAACTAGCGGACCTTTCTACGAGCAGTACTTC.